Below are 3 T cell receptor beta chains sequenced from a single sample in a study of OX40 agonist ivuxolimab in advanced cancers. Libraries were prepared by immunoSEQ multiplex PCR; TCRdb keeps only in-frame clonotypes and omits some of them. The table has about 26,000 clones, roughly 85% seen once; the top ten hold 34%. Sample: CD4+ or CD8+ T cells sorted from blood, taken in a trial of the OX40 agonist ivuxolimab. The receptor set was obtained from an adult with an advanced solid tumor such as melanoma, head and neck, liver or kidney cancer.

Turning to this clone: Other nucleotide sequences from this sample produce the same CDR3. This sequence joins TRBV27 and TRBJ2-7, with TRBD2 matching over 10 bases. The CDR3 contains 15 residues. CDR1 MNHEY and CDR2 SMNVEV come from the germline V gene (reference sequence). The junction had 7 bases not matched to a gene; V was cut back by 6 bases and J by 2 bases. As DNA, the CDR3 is TGTGCCAGCAGACCTGGACTAGCGGTAACCTACGAGCAGTACTTC. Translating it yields CASRPGLAVTYEQYF.

The CDR3 nucleotides are TGTGCCACCAATCCGGGACTAGCGGGAGGGCATGAGCAGTTCTTC. Translation: CATNPGLAGGHEQFF. V usage is TRBV27 and J usage is TRBJ2-1; TRBD2 matches 16 bases. This CDR3 comprises 15 residues. Germline V gene data show CDR1 as MNHEY and CDR2 as SMNVEV (reference sequence). The V and J ends lost 10 bases and 8 bases, in that order; junction bases with no gene match: 8.

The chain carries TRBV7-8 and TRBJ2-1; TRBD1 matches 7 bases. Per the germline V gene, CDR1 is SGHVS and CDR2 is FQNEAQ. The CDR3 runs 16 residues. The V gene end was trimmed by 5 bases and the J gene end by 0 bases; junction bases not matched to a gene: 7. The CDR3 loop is CASSLLGDSSYNEQFF. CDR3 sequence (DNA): TGTGCCAGCAGCCTACTCGGGGACAGCTCCTACAATGAGCAGTTCTTC.